Here is one T cell receptor (beta chain) with its context. The data originate from a study of technical replicates of blood from four donors. This CDR3 contains 15 residues. The J segment lost 1 base and the V segment lost 4 bases, leaving 1 base of the junction unmatched. Germline CDR1 LNHNV, CDR2 YYDKDF (reference sequence). The assay was immunoSEQ multiplex PCR, and TCRdb's table has in-frame clones only and misses some. The sample holds some 78,000 clones; approximately 95% are singletons and the top ten take around 0.25%. The chain uses TRBV15 and TRBJ2-3; 11 bases fit TRBD2. The specimen sequenced was T cells isolated from PBMCs. The TCR originated in a human donor in good health. The CDR3 nucleotides are TGTGCCACCAGCACGGGACTAGCGGGCACAGATACGCAGTATTTT. It codes for CATSTGLAGTDTQYF.